One and the same sample provided the 10 T cell receptor beta chains below, sequenced in a study of pediatric ulcerative colitis. Libraries were prepared by immunoSEQ multiplex PCR; TCRdb keeps only in-frame clonotypes and omits some of them. The sample contains roughly 6,100 clones, about 90% of which appear only once. The sequencing sample was made of blood. The receptors here all came from a girl under 18 who was a control in a study of pediatric ulcerative colitis.

The chain employs TRBV7-9 and TRBJ1-4, with D perhaps matching TRBD1 (5 bases). Trimming left V 5 bases short and J 7 bases short, with 20 bases between. Germline V gene lookup returns CDR1 SEHNR and CDR2 FQNEAQ (reference sequence). There are 16 residues in the CDR3. The CDR3 DNA sequence: TGTGCCAGCAGCGGATACGATGTAGGGGCAGGTGAAAAACTGTTTTTT. This sequence encodes CASSGYDVGAGEKLFF.

This clone showed up just a few times. This chain connects TRBV28 to TRBJ1-1; the D gene is possibly TRBD1 (6 bases). This CDR3 spans 16 amino acids. Deletions cut 3 bases from V and 2 bases from J, with 16 bases between. Germline CDR1 is MDHEN and CDR2 is SYDVKM. In nucleotides, the CDR3 is TGTGCCAGCAGTTTCTTGGGCCAGGGGCCTAACACTGAAGCTTTCTTT. Amino acids: CASSFLGQGPNTEAFF.

The chain uses TRBV11-2 and TRBJ2-1, with TRBD1 identical over 9 bases. Trimming cost V 5 bases and J 7 bases; bases outside gene matches: 9. In germline, CDR1 is SGHAT, CDR2 FQNNGV. This CDR3 has 15 residues. CDR3 in amino acids: CASSARTGVRNEQFF. In DNA form, the CDR3 reads TGTGCCAGCAGCGCCCGGACAGGGGTCCGGAATGAGCAGTTCTTC.

The chain recombines TRBV6-5 with TRBJ2-7; TRBD1 agrees at 7 bases. Losses at the gene ends were 6 bases for V and 5 bases for J; bases not matched to a gene: 7. CDR1 MNHEY and CDR2 SVGAGI come from the germline V gene. The CDR3 has 13 amino acids. The CDR3 bases are TGTGCCAGCAGCCTAAACAGGGGCCACGAGCAGTACTTC. Translating gives CASSLNRGHEQYF.

This chain joins TRBV7-2 and TRBJ2-3; D uncertain. Deletions cut 1 base from V and 4 bases from J, with 3 bases between. This CDR3 spans 12 amino acids. The germline V gene encodes CDR1 SGHTA and CDR2 FQGNSA. DNA for the CDR3: TGTGCCAGCAGCTTAGATGCAGATACGCAGTATTTT. It yields the protein CASSLDADTQYF.

The chain has TRBV2 and TRBJ1-5; D unresolved. This CDR3 comprises 11 residues. From germline, CDR1 is SNHLY and CDR2 FYNNEI. Trimming took off 4 bases at V and 9 bases at J, with 7 bases between the two ends. The CDR3 loop is CASSGRGPQHF. The CDR3 DNA reads as TGTGCCAGCAGTGGACGAGGGCCCCAGCATTTT.

V gene TRBV6-5 combines with J gene TRBJ2-7; D is uncertain. CDR1 and CDR2 from the germline V gene are MNHEY and SVGAGI. The V gene lost 5 bases and the J gene lost 3 bases, with 8 bases spanning the gap. The CDR3 loop spans 12 amino acids. This chain's CDR3 is CASSPGVYEQYF. The CDR3 nucleotides are TGTGCCAGCAGTCCCGGCGTCTACGAGCAGTACTTC.

J is TRBJ1-1 and V is TRBV6-1; D is uncertain. The CDR3 totals 15 residues. V was pared by 3 bases and J by 3 bases, with 14 bases between. The germline V gene encodes CDR1 MNHNS and CDR2 SASEGT. The CDR3 reads CASSDSPWSDTEAFF. In DNA, the CDR3 is TGTGCCAGCAGTGATAGTCCGTGGTCGGACACTGAAGCTTTCTTT.

This chain uses TRBV19 with TRBJ2-1; 9 nucleotides match TRBD2. This CDR3 region has 13 residues. The V and J ends lost 10 bases and 4 bases, in that order; junction bases with no gene match: 5. In germline, CDR1 is LNHDA, CDR2 SQIVND (reference sequence). CDR3 in DNA: TGTGCCACGAGACTAGCGGAATACAATGAGCAGTTCTTC. Translation gives CATRLAEYNEQFF.

The V call is TRBV15, the J call TRBJ1-4; no reliable D call. The CDR3 totals 14 residues. The ends were cut back, 4 bases at V and 4 bases at J, with 10 bases in the middle. The germline gives CDR1 LNHNV, CDR2 YYDKDF (reference sequence). CDR3 sequence reads: CATSKGSGNEKLFF. The CDR3 bases are TGTGCCACCAGCAAGGGATCGGGTAATGAAAAACTGTTTTTT.